The TCR beta chain described here comes from a study of blood T cell repertoires in COVID-19. Study-level background: From T cells, B-cell-depleted T cells, or PBMCs came the material, which was cDNA or gDNA.

Here immunoSEQ multiplex PCR was the method, and the copy in TCRdb shows in-frame clones only, minus some. The sample lists 130,000 to 150,000 clones, about 85% occurring once. This CDR3 contains 17 residues. The germline CDR1 and CDR2 sequences are SGHNT and YYREEE (reference sequence). V shed 4 bases and J shed 8 bases, with 27 bases lying between them. This clone was seen only a few times. Material: peripheral blood. The genes are TRBV5-4 and TRBJ1-2, with a weak D call TRBD1 (6 bases). This TCR came from a woman between 65 and 79 years old with COVID-19, enrolled during active disease. The CDR3 nucleotides read TGTGCCAGCAGCCCTGACTTCAACAGGGAAAAATTCGGAGGCTACACCTTC. Amino acids: CASSPDFNREKFGGYTF.